This T cell receptor beta chain was sequenced in a study of blood T cell repertoires in COVID-19. Study details: From the United States, Italy and Spain came samples of acute and convalescent COVID-19.

Original processing notes: Nucleated cell number was recorded as an estimate derived from reference gene primer amplification. This table comes from immunoSEQ multiplex PCR, and its TCRdb copy is limited to in-frame clones, with some not included. V and J calls and clone size are as listed in that table; D and trimming were resolved from the DNA. This table has about 74,000 clones, just over 90% appearing once. CDR3 length equals 13 residues. V was shortened by 0 bases and J by 7 bases, with 10 bases between the two germline ends. Germline assignment: CDR1 KGHSH and CDR2 LQKENI. Seattle cases were enrolled at active infection and followed longitudinally.

The sequenced sample consisted of peripheral blood. The chain combines TRBV18 with TRBJ2-7; D is unclear. The sequence came from a man aged 50 to 60 with COVID-19, enrolled during active disease. In DNA form, the CDR3 reads TGTGCCAGCTCACCACCAAACGGTTTGGAGCAGTACTTC. Translated: CASSPPNGLEQYF.